This TCR beta chain was found in a study of blood T cell repertoires in COVID-19. Study overall: Sample material is recorded as cDNA or gDNA derived from T cells, B-cell-depleted T cells, or PBMCs.

The repertoire was sequenced with immunoSEQ multiplex PCR; TCRdb's copy has only in-frame clones and lacks some. The repertoire holds hundreds of thousands of clones, with about 90% as singletons. Assignment of participants to cohorts was predicated upon participant-reported clinical history. Germline lookup yields CDR1 SGHTS and CDR2 YDEGEE. The V gene end was trimmed by 4 bases and the J gene end by 7 bases; junction bases not matched to a gene: 5. This CDR3 region has 14 residues. Specimen: PBMCs or T cells enriched from blood (not recorded which). The J gene is TRBJ1-4, the V gene TRBV5-8; 9 bases align to TRBD1. This clonotype was sampled from a woman under 30 with acute COVID-19. CDR3 in DNA: TGTGCCAGCAGCACGGGACAGGGAGGTGAAAAACTGTTTTTT. This translates into CASSTGQGGEKLFF.